Shown below are 7 T cell receptor beta chains from a single sample sequenced in a study of T cell repertoires in cytomegalovirus infection. TCRdb re-called the reads with MiXCR, one entry per CDR3 protein. The data show roughly 600,000 distinct CDR3 sequences, 20% to 25% seen once. Source material: CD8+ T cells from PBMCs. These receptors were obtained from a human donor in good health (CMV status not recorded). Some clones in this sample may be carry-over from other donors' samples.

This chain connects TRBV7-9 to TRBJ2-2; maybe TRBD2 (5 bases). V lost 5 bases to trimming and J lost 7 bases, with 8 bases between them. Germline V gives CDR1 SEHNR, CDR2 FQNEAQ (reference sequence). The CDR3 covers 12 residues. This CDR3 reads CASSAGFGELFF. DNA for the CDR3: TGTGCCAGCAGCGCGGGCTTCGGGGAGCTGTTTTTT.

The chain recombines TRBV6-5 with TRBJ1-1; D is undetermined. V lost 4 bases, J lost 4 bases, and 13 bases lay in between. The CDR3 length is 14 residues. Looked up from germline, CDR1 is MNHEY and CDR2 is SVGAGI. Here the CDR3 reads CASSLEDLRTEAFF. CDR3 coding DNA: TGTGCCAGCAGTTTGGAAGACCTCCGCACTGAAGCTTTCTTT.

This clonotype has ten or more counts. The gene calls are TRBV7-2 and TRBJ1-3, with TRBD1 as a possible D gene (6 bases). This CDR3 is 17 amino acids long. Germline V gene lookup returns CDR1 SGHTA and CDR2 FQGNSA. V gave up 4 bases and J gave up 4 bases, with 20 bases separating them. CDR3 sequence (DNA): TGTGCCAGCAGCTCCACAAAAAACAGGGTCCTGGGAAACACCATATATTTT. It specifies CASSSTKNRVLGNTIYF.

This clonotype has a handful of counts. The chain employs TRBV28 and TRBJ1-3; 10 bases agree with TRBD1. The CDR3 totals 19 residues. Germline lookup yields CDR1 MDHEN and CDR2 SYDVKM. V was clipped by 8 bases and J by 0 bases; unmatched bases: 16. CDR3 sequence (DNA): TGTGCCAGCGGCCATCCCCCGGGACAGGGGTATATCTCTGGAAACACCATATATTTT. Residues: CASGHPPGQGYISGNTIYF.

The chain recombines TRBV29-1 with TRBJ2-1, with a possible D match to TRBD2 (5 bases). The germline CDR1 and CDR2 sequences are SQVTM and ANQGSEA. With 1 base removed from V and 1 base from J, the gap between germline ends came to 11 bases. There are 15 residues in the CDR3. The DNA of the CDR3 is TGCAGCGTTGAAGGAACGAGAGGGTCCTACAATGAGCAGTTCTTC. Protein: CSVEGTRGSYNEQFF.

Many counts were recorded for this clonotype. The chain recombines TRBV28 with TRBJ1-2; D unclear. This CDR3 is built from 12 residues. The V gene's germline CDR1 is MDHEN and CDR2 SYDVKM. Between the trimmed V and J ends, which lost 5 bases and 7 bases, there was a span of 11 bases. The CDR3 loop is CASSLKAPGYTF. The CDR3 DNA reads as TGTGCCAGCAGTCTCAAGGCCCCTGGCTACACCTTC.

This clonotype has at least ten counts. The chain recombines TRBV28 with TRBJ2-1; 8 nucleotides align to TRBD1. The V segment lost 5 bases and the J segment 3 bases; nucleotides outside the gene matches: 9. This CDR3 is built from 16 residues. Germline V CDR1 and CDR2: MDHEN, SYDVKM. CDR3 sequence: CASSPLTGALYNEQFF. Written as DNA, the CDR3 is TGTGCCAGCAGTCCTCTGACAGGGGCGCTCTACAATGAGCAGTTCTTC.